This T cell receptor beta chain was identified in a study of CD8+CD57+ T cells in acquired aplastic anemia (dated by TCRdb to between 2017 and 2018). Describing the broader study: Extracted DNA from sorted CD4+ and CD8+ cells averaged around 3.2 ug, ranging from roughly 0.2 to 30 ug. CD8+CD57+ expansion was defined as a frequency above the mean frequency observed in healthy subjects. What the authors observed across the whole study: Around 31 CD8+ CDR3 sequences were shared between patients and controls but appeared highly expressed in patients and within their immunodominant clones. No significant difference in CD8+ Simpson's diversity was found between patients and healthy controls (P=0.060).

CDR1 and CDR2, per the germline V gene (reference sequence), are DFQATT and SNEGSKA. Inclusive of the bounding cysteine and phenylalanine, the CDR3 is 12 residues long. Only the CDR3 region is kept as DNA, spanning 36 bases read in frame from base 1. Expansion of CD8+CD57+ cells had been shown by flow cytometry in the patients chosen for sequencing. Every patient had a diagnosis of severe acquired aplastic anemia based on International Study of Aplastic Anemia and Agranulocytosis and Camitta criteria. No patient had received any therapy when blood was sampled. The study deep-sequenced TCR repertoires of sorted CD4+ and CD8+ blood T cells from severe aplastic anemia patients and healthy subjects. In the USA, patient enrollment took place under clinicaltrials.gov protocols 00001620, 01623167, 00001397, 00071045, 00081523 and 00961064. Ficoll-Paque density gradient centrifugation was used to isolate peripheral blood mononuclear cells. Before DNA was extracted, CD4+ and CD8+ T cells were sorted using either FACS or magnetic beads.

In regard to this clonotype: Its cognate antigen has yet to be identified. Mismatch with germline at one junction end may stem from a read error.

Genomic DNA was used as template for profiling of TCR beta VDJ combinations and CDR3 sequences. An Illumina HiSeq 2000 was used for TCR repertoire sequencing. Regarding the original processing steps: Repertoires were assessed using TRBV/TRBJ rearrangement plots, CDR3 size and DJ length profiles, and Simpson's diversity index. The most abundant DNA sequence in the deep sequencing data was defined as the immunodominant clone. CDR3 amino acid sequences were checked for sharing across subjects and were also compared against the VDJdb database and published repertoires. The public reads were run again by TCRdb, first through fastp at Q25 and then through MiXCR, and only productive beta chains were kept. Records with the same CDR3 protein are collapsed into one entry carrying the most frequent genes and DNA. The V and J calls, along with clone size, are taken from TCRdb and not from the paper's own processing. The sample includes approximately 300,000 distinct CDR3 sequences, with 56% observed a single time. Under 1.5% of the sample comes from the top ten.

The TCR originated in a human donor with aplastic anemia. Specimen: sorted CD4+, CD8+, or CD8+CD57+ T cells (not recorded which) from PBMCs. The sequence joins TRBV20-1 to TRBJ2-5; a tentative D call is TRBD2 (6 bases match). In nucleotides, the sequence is TGCAGTGCTAGAGTTAGAGGGAGGACCCGGTACTTC. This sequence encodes CSARVRGRTRYF.